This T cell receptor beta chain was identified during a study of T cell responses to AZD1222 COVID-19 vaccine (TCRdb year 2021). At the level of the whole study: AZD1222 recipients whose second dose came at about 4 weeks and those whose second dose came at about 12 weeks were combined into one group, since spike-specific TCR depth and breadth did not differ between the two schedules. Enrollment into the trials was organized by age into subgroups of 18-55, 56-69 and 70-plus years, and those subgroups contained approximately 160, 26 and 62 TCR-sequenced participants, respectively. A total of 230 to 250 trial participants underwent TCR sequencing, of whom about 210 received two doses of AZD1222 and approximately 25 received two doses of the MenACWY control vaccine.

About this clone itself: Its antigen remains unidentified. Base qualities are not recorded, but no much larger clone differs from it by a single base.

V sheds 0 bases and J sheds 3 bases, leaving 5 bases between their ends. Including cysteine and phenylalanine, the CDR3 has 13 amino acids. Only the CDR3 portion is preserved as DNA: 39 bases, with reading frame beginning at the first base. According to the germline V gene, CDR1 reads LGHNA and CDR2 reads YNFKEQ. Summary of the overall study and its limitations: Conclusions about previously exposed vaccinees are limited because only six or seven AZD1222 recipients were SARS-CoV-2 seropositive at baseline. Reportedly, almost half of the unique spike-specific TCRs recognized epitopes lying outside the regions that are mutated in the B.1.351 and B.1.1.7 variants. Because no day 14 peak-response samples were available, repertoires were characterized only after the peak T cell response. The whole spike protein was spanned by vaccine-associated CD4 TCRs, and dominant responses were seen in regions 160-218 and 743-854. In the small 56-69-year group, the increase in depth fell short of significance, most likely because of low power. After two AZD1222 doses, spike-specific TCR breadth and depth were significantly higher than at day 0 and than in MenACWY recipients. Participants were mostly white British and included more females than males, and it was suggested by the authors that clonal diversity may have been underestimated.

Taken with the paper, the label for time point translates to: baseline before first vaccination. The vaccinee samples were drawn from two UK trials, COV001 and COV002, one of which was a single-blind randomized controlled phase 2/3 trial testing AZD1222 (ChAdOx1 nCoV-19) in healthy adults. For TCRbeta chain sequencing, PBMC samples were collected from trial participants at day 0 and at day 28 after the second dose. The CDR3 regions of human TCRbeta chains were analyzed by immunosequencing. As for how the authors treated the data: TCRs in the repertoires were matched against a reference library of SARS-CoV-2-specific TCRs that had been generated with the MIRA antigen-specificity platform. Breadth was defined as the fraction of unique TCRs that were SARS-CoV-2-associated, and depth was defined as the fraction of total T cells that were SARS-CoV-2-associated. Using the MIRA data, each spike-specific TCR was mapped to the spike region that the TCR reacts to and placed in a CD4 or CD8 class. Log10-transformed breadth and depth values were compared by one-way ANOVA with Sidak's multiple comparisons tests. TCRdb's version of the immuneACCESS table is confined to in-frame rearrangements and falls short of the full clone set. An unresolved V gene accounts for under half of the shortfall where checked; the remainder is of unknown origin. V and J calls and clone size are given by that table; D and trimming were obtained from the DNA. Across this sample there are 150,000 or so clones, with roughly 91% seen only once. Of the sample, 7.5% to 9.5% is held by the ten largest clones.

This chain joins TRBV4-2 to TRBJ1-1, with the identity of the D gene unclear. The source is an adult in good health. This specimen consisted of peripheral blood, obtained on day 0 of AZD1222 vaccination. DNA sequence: TGTGCCAGCAGCCAAGATCAAGACACTGAAGCTTTCTTT. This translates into CASSQDQDTEAFF.